This T cell receptor (beta chain) was captured in a study of regulatory T cells in long-lasting Graves disease. Regarding the study as a whole: Having only a small sample size may have limited accuracy.

The time point: persistent/refractory GD, antithyroid drugs over 5 years with positive TRAb. With RNA extracted from PBMCs as input, the TCR library was made. Around 9 milliliters of peripheral blood were drawn into EDTA tubes. With 4 bases removed from V and 2 bases from J, the gap between germline ends came to 15 bases. The V gene's germline CDR1 is MDHEN and CDR2 SYDVKM. This CDR3 is built from 15 residues. Regarding this clonotype: The antigen is unknown.

To make TCR beta libraries, researchers used iRepertoire HTBI primers and Arm-PCR of CDR3 regions. TCRdb re-derived calls from the multiplex PCR reads in MiXCR, one entry per CDR3 protein. The sample has about 460,000 distinct CDR3 sequences, roughly 22% seen once. The sequence came from a female donor with Graves disease. The chain employs TRBV28 and TRBJ2-7, with D unresolved. Material: peripheral blood mononuclear cells (PBMCs), obtained when the disease was refractory, from a patient treated with antithyroid drugs. The CDR3 nucleotides read TGTGCCAGCAGTTACTCGATAGGGATTCCCTACGAGCAGTACTTC. It specifies CASSYSIGIPYEQYF.